The 2 T cell receptor beta chains presented below share a single source sample, sequenced in a study of STAT5B mutations in CD4+ large granular lymphocyte leukemia (dated by TCRdb to about 2022). The library came from the immunoSEQ multiplex PCR assay. TCRdb obtained this table from immuneACCESS and retained in-frame rearrangements with V and J assigned. These tables miss some clones; where compared with another copy, unresolved V genes account for less than half of the shortfall, and the remainder is unexplained. This sample gives nearly 35,000 clones in total; around 76% of them show up just once. The ten top clones hold about 2% of the sample. Sample: CD4+ T cells from blood buffy coats. The receptors here all came from a human donor in good health.

This clone has only one observation. The V call is TRBV6-5, the J call TRBJ2-2, with a possible D match to TRBD1 (5 bases). The CDR3 is 15 amino acids. The germline V and J ends were trimmed by 4 bases and 1 base, with 10 bases remaining between them. Germline-derived CDR1 and CDR2 are MNHEY and SVGAGI. CDR3 DNA sequence: TGTGCCAGCAGTTCCGGACACAAGAACACCGGGGAGCTGTTTTTT. It translates to CASSSGHKNTGELFF.

The chain joins TRBV5-4 to TRBJ1-2, with 8 nucleotides matching TRBD1. In germline, CDR1 is SGHNT, CDR2 YYREEE (reference sequence). V shed 4 bases and J 2 bases; nucleotides not matched to a gene: 10. The CDR3 runs 16 residues. The CDR3 loop is CASSPEGQVGNYGYTF. The CDR3 DNA is TGTGCCAGCAGCCCAGAGGGACAGGTGGGAAACTATGGCTACACCTTC.